The clone carrying this T cell receptor (beta chain) showed up many times. Antigen specificity is unknown. The time point: sample taken at primary tumor resection. The input material, whole RNA from tumor, nontumor lung or frozen PBMC, was sequenced unsorted. These data belong to a study of spatial heterogeneity in lung cancer. Study-level points and caveats: Mutation counts in tumors were tracked by counts of expanded intratumoral alpha and beta TCRs.

TCRdb called the 5' RACE reads again in MiXCR, with one record for every CDR3 protein. The table has around 100,000 distinct CDR3 sequences, 4.4% seen once. This receptor was taken from a male donor with early-stage non-small cell lung cancer. The sequencing used lung tumor tissue, collected at surgery.

Here the CDR3 DNA reads TGTGCCAGCAGTTTGGCAGGCGGTCCCGAGCAGTACTTC. This translates into CASSLAGGPEQYF. V gene TRBV28 combines with J gene TRBJ2-7, with no clear D. Germline loops: CDR1 MDHEN, CDR2 SYDVKM. The germline V and J ends were trimmed by 3 bases and 6 bases, with 12 bases remaining between them. The length of the CDR3 is 13 residues.